This T cell receptor (beta chain) was documented in a study of long-term antiretroviral therapy in people with HIV. Overall study results and limits: Upon ART, diversity increased but remained lower than transplant donor controls.

The CDR3 covers 15 residues. The J segment lost 4 bases and the V segment lost 4 bases, leaving 8 bases of the junction unmatched. Germline CDR1 and CDR2: SEHNR and FQNEAQ (reference sequence). At survey level, the immunoSEQ assay was run in its v3.0 version. It was about 40,000-55,000 T-cell genomes per sample that sequencing targeted. The repertoire was sequenced with immunoSEQ multiplex PCR; TCRdb's copy has only in-frame clones and lacks some. The table lists more than 11,000 clones, 77% of them singletons. No fewer than two post-ART and no fewer than one pre-ART PBMC samples existed for each donor. Without exception, participants with HIV were treated in the United States. This clone was counted a few times. What it binds is unknown.

The chain links TRBV7-9 to TRBJ1-2; TRBD1 aligns across 8 bases. This sample comprised unsorted PBMCs, obtained 1.3 years before starting antiretroviral therapy. The TCR originated in a man aged 40-49 years with HIV. This CDR3 is CASSSPGQAVYGYTF. The CDR3 bases are TGTGCCAGCAGCTCCCCGGGACAGGCAGTCTATGGCTACACCTTC.